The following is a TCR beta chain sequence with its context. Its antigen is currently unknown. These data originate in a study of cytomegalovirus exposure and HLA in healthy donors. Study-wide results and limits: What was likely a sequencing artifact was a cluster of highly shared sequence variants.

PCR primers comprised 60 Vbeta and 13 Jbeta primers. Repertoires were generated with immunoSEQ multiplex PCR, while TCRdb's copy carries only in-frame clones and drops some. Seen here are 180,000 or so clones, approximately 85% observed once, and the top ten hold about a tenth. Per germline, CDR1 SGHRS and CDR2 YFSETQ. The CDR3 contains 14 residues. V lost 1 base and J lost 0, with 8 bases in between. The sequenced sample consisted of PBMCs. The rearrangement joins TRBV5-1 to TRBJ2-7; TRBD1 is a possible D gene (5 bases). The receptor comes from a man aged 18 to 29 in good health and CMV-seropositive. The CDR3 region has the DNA TGCGCCAGCAGCTTGTTGACAGACTCCTACGAGCAGTACTTC. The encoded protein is CASSLLTDSYEQYF.